This record covers a single TCR beta chain. The germline V gene has CDR1 KGHDR and CDR2 SFDVKD. The CDR3 consists of 15 residues. The V segment lost 8 bases and the J segment 4 bases; nucleotides outside the gene matches: 5. The data derive from a study of blood T cell repertoires in COVID-19. Clones were sequenced by immunoSEQ multiplex PCR, and TCRdb holds only the in-frame ones, with some missing. The sample carries under 150,000 clones, 85% recorded once. This TCR came from a woman aged 55-70 years with COVID-19, enrolled during active disease. The chain links TRBV24-1 to TRBJ2-2, with TRBD2 matching over 11 bases. Material: peripheral blood. CDR3 loop: CATMQTSGGTGELFF. DNA of the CDR3: TGTGCCACCATGCAAACTAGCGGGGGCACCGGGGAGCTGTTTTTT.